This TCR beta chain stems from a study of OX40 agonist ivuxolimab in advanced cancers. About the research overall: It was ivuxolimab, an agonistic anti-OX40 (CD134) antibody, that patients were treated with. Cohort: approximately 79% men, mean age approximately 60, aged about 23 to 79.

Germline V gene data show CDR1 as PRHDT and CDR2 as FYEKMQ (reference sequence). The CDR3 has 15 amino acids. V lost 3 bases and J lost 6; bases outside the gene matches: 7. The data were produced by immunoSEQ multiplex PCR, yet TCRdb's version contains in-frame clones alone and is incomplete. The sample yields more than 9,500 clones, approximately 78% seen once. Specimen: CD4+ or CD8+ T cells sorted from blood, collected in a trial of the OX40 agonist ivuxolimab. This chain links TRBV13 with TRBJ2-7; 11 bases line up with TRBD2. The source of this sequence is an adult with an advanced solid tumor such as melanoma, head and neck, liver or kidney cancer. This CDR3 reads CASSFGTSGSSEQYF. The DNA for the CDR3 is TGTGCCAGCAGCTTTGGTACTAGCGGGAGTAGCGAGCAGTACTTC. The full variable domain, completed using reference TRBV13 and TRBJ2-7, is AAGVIQSPRHLIKEKRETATLKCYPIPRHDTVYWYQQGPGQDPQFLISFYEKMQSDKGSIPDRFSAQQFSDYHSELNMSSLELGDSALYFCASSFGTSGSSEQYFGPGTRLTVT.